This TCR beta chain was sequenced for a study of blood T cell repertoires in COVID-19. The data were produced by immunoSEQ multiplex PCR, yet TCRdb's version contains in-frame clones alone and is incomplete. Of a few hundred thousand clones detected, more than 75% appear once; the ten largest clones hold roughly 2.5%. The CDR3 runs 15 residues. V shed 3 bases, J shed 0 bases, and the junction held 2 bases outside the gene matches. Looked up from germline, CDR1 is SGHRS and CDR2 is YFSETQ. The rearrangement uses TRBV5-1 and TRBJ2-1; TRBD1 matches at 8 bases. Sequencing was done on a sample of peripheral blood. This TCR came from a woman in her forties or fifties with acute or convalescent COVID-19. This CDR3 is CASSWGQVSYNEQFF. The CDR3 nucleotides are TGCGCCAGCAGCTGGGGACAGGTCTCCTACAATGAGCAGTTCTTC.